The clone carrying this T cell receptor (beta chain) was detected a few times. The antigen is undetermined. What was sequenced were expressed TCRB transcripts, since all of the isolated RNA had been reverse transcribed. Only in-frame clones appear in the TCRdb table, and some are missing; sequencing was by immunoSEQ multiplex PCR. The table includes around 500,000 clones, 10% to 12% detected once. V gave up 7 bases and J gave up 6 bases, with 13 bases separating them. Germline loops: CDR1 SGHRS, CDR2 YFSETQ. The CDR3 is 12 residues long. This entry is derived from a study of beta chain features in type 1 diabetes. About the research overall: All samples combined gave roughly 100,000,000 sorted cells for examination. Study-wide results and limits: In type 1 diabetes patients, VDJ junctions had fewer insertions; deletions at these junctions were more frequent.

This chain connects TRBV5-1 to TRBJ2-5; D is unresolved. The material sequenced was naive CD4+ T cells from blood. This receptor was obtained from a woman under 30 in good health. CDR3: CASSQLGQTQYF. CDR3 DNA: TGCGCCAGCTCCCAGCTTGGACAGACCCAGTACTTC.